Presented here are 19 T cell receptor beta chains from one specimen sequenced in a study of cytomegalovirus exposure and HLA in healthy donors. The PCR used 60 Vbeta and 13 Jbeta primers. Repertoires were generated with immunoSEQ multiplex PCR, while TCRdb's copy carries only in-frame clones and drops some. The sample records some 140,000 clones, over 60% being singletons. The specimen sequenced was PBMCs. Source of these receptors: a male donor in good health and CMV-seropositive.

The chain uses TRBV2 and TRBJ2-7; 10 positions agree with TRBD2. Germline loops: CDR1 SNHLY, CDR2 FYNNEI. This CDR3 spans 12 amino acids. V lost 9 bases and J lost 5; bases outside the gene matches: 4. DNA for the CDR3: TGTGCCAGTAAGCGGGAGGGCCACGAGCAGTACTTC. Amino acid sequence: CASKREGHEQYF.

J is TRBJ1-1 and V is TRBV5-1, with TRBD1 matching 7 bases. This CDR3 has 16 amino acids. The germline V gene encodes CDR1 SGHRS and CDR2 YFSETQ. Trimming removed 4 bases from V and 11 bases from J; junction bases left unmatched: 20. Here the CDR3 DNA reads TGCGCCAGCAGCGGCCAACAGGGGACTCACCCGGGGACCGCTTTCTTT. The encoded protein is CASSGQQGTHPGTAFF.

The CDR3 loop is CASSQGLDRGGQETQYF. For the CDR3, the DNA is TGCGCCAGCAGCCAAGGGCTGGACAGGGGAGGGCAAGAGACCCAGTACTTC. The chain combines TRBV4-1 with TRBJ2-5; TRBD1 matches at 9 bases. The CDR3 runs 17 residues. From germline, CDR1 is MGHRA and CDR2 YSYEKL. V shed 1 base, J shed 2 bases, and the junction held 8 bases outside the gene matches.

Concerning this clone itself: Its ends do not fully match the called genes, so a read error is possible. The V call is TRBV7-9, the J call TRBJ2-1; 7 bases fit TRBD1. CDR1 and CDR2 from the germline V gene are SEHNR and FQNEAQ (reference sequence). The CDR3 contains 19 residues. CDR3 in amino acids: CSSSSQKGALLSSYNEQFF. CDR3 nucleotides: TGTTCCAGCAGCTCGCAGAAGGGGGCGCTTTTAAGCTCCTACAATGAGCAGTTCTTC.

Written as DNA, the CDR3 is TGTGCCAGCAGGACTAGCGGGAGGGATACGCAGTATTTT. It yields the protein CASRTSGRDTQYF. This chain connects TRBV6-4 to TRBJ2-3; 13 nucleotides match TRBD2. V lost 6 bases, J lost 6 bases, and 0 bases stayed unmatched. The CDR3 totals 13 residues. The germline V gene encodes CDR1 MRHNA and CDR2 SNTAGT.

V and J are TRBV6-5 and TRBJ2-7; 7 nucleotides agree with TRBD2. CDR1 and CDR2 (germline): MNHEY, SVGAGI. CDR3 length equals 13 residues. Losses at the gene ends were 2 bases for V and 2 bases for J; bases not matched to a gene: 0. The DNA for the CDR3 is TGTGCCAGCAGTTACCGGGGGGCCTACGAGCAGTACTTC. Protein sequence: CASSYRGAYEQYF.

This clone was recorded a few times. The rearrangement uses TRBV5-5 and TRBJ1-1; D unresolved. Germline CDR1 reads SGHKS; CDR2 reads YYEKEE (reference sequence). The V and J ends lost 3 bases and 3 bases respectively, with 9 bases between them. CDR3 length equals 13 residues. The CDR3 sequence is CASSSLEDTEAFF. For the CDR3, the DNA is TGTGCCAGCAGCTCACTTGAGGACACTGAAGCTTTCTTT.

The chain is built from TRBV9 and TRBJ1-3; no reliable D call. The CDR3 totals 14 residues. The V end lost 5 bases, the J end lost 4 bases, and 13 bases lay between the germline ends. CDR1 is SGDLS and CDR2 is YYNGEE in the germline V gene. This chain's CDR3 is CASSPELEGNTIYF. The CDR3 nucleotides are TGTGCCAGCAGTCCCGAATTAGAAGGAAACACCATATATTTT.

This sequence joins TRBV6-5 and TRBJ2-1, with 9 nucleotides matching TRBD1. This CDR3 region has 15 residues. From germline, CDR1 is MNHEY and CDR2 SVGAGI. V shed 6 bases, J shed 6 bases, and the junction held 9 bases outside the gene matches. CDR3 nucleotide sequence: TGTGCCAGCAGGGCTGGGACAGGGTCTAGCAATGAGCAGTTCTTC. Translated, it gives CASRAGTGSSNEQFF.

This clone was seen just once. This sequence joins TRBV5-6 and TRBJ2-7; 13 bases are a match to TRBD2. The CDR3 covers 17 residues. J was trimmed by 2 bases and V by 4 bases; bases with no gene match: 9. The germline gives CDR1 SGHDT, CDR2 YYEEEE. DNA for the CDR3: TGTGCCAGCAGCCGTCCCGGGACTAGCGGGATTACCTACGAGCAGTACTTC. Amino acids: CASSRPGTSGITYEQYF. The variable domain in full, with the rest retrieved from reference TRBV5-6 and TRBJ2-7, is DAGVTQSPTHLIKTRGQQVTLRCSPKSGHDTVSWYQQALGQGPQFIFQYYEEEERQRGNFPDRFSGHQFPNYSSELNVNALLLGDSALYLCASSRPGTSGITYEQYFGPGTRLTVT.

The chain's CDR3 is CASSLGQGDEQYF. The CDR3 DNA reads as TGTGCCAGCAGCTTAGGACAGGGTGACGAGCAGTACTTC. The chain recombines TRBV7-6 with TRBJ2-7, with 7 bases aligning to TRBD1. Germline lookup yields CDR1 SGHVS and CDR2 FNYEAQ. Trimming cost V 1 base and J 5 bases; bases outside gene matches: 2. The CDR3 is 13 amino acids.

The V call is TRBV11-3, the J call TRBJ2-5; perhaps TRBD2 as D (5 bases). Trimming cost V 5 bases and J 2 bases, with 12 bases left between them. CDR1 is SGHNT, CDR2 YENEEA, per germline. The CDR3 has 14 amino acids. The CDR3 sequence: CASSDSAGQETQYF. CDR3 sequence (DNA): TGTGCCAGCAGCGATAGCGCAGGTCAAGAGACCCAGTACTTC.

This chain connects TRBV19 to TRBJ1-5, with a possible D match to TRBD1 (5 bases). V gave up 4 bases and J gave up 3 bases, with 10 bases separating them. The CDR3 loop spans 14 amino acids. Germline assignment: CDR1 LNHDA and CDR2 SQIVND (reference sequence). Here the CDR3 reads CASSTGLFNQPQHF. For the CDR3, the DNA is TGTGCCAGTAGTACGGGACTTTTCAATCAGCCCCAGCATTTT. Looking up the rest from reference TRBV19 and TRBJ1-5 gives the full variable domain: DGGITQSPKYLFRKEGQNVTLSCEQNLNHDAMYWYRQDPGQGLRLIYYSQIVNDFQKGDIAEGYSVSREKKESFPLTVTSAQKNPTAFYLCASSTGLFNQPQHFGDGTRLSIL.

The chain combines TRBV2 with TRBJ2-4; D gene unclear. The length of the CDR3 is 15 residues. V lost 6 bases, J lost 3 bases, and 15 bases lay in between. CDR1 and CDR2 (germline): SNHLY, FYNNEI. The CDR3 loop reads CASSLTRIGKNIQYF. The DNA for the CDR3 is TGTGCCAGCAGCCTGACTCGCATCGGCAAAAACATTCAGTACTTC.

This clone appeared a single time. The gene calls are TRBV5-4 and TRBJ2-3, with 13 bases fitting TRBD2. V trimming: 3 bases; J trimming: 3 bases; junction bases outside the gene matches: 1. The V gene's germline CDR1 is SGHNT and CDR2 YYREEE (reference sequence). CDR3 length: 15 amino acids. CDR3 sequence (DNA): TGTGCCAGCAGCTGGGGACTAGCGGGGACAGATACGCAGTATTTT. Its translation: CASSWGLAGTDTQYF.

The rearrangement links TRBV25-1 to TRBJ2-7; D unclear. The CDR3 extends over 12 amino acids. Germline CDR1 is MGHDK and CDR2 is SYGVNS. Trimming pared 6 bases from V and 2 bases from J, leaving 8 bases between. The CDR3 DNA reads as TGTGCCAGCAGGTACAGCACCTACGAGCAGTACTTC. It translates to CASRYSTYEQYF.

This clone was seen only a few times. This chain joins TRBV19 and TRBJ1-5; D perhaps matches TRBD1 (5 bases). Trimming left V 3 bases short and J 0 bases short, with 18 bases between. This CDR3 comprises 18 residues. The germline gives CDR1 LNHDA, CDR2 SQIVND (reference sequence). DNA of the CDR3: TGTGCCAGTAGTATCTCCCTCTTGACAGAGATTAGCAATCAGCCCCAGCATTTT. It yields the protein CASSISLLTEISNQPQHF.

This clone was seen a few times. The CDR3, as DNA: TGTGCCAGCTCACCGGGACAGGAGCCCCCAGAGGAGTACTTC. As protein: CASSPGQEPPEEYF. V is TRBV18 and J is TRBJ2-7; 8 bases are a match to TRBD1. This CDR3 has 14 amino acids. CDR1 and CDR2 from the germline V gene are KGHSH and LQKENI. Germline trimming cut 3 bases from V and 11 bases from J; bases unmatched to any gene: 12.

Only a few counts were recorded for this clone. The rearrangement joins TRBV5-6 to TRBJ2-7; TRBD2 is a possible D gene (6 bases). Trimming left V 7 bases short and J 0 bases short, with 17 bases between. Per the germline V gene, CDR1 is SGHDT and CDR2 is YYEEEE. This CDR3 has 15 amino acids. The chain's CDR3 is CASSRRDGVSYEQYF. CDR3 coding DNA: TGTGCCAGCTCCCGGCGGGACGGCGTCTCCTACGAGCAGTACTTC.